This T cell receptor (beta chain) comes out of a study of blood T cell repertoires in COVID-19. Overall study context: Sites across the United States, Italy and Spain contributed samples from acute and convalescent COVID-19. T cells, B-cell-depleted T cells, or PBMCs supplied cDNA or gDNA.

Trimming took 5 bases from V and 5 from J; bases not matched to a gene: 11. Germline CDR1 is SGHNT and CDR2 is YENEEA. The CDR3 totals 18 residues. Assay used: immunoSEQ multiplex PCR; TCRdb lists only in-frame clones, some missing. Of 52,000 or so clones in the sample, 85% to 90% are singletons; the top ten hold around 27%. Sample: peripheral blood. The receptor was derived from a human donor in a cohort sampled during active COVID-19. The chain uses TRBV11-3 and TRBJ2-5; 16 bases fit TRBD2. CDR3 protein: CASSPGTSGGAAGETQYF. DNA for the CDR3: TGTGCCAGCAGCCCAGGGACTAGCGGGGGGGCCGCGGGGGAGACCCAGTACTTC.